Described below is a single T cell receptor (beta chain) sequence and its context. Original methodology: Nucleated cell counts were estimated from reference gene primer amplification. Only in-frame clones appear in the TCRdb table, and some are missing; sequencing was by immunoSEQ multiplex PCR. D and trimming come from the DNA, and the V and J calls and clone size come from that table. The table has some 340,000 clones, around 85% seen once. Germline values: CDR1 SNHLY, CDR2 FYNNEI. V was trimmed by 7 bases and J by 4 bases, leaving 14 bases between them. The CDR3 is 14 amino acids. This sample is drawn from a study of blood T cell repertoires in COVID-19. The wider study: Samples taken during acute and convalescent COVID-19 were collected in the United States, Italy and Spain. T cells, B-cell-depleted T cells, or PBMCs provided the cDNA or gDNA that served as material.

The rearrangement joins TRBV2 to TRBJ1-5; D is ambiguous. The receptor comes from a young woman with acute or convalescent COVID-19. Sequenced material: peripheral blood. The CDR3: CASMVPGSNQPQHF. The CDR3 DNA reads as TGTGCCAGCATGGTCCCAGGTTCTAATCAGCCCCAGCATTTT.